This T cell receptor (beta chain) originates from a study of T cell responses to AZD1222 COVID-19 vaccine. Study-wide background: Second doses at about 4 or about 12 weeks were pooled. Study results and caveats: Clonal diversity may have been underestimated, and the donors were mostly white British, with more females than males. Spike-specific TCR repertoires showed rising breadth and depth after two AZD1222 doses.

Germline values: CDR1 KGHSH, CDR2 LQKENI. V lost 6 bases and J lost 2; bases outside the gene matches: 8. This CDR3 comprises 15 residues. Profiled with immunoSEQ multiplex PCR; TCRdb holds only in-frame clones, not every one. The data contain around 100,000 clones, 80% to 95% of them singletons. Comment on this clone: Its target is not known.

The clonotype originates from an adult in good health. This sequence joins TRBV18 and TRBJ1-2; TRBD1 matches at 8 bases. Sequencing used peripheral blood, obtained on day 0 of AZD1222 vaccination. The CDR3 DNA reads as TGTGCCAGCTCGCCTGACAGGGGAGGGAACTATGGCTACACCTTC. As protein: CASSPDRGGNYGYTF.